The clone carrying this TCR beta chain was counted ten times or more. Assay: immunoSEQ multiplex PCR; the TCRdb copy retains only in-frame clones and omits some. The table records 45,000 to 60,000 clones, approximately 70% of them present only once. This entry belongs to a study of T cell clones after liver transplantation. Study context: Three of eight recipients were HCV-positive; others had non-autoimmune, non-viral indications.

Germline CDR1 is KGHSH and CDR2 is LQKENI. This CDR3 has 14 amino acids. Trimming removed 3 bases at V and 6 bases at J, with 11 bases between. The chain recombines TRBV18 with TRBJ2-2; D remains unclear. This receptor was identified in a human patient who received a liver transplant. The graft donor may account for some of the T cells. The specimen was CD4+ T cells from blood, collected at the approximately 16-month timepoint. The CDR3 DNA is TGTGCCAGCTCACCCCCAAGTATCGCCGGGGAGCTGTTTTTT. It yields the protein CASSPPSIAGELFF.